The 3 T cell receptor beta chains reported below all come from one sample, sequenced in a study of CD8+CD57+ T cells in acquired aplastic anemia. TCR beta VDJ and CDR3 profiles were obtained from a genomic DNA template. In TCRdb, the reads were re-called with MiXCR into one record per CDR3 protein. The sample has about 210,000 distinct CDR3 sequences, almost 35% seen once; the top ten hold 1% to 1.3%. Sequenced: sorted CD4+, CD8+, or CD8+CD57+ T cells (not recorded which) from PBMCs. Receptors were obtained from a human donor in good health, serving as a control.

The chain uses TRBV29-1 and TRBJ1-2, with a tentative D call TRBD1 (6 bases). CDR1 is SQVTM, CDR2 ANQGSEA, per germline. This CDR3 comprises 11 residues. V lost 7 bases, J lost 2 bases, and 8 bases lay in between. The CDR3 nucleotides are TGCAGCGCTGGACAGAACTATGGCTACACCTTC. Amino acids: CSAGQNYGYTF. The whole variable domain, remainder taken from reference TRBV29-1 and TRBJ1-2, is SAVISQKPSRDICQRGTSLTIQCQVDSQVTMMFWYRQQPGQSLTLIATANQGSEATYESGFVIDKFPISRPNLTFSTLTVSNMSPEDSSIYLCSAGQNYGYTFGSGTRLTVV.

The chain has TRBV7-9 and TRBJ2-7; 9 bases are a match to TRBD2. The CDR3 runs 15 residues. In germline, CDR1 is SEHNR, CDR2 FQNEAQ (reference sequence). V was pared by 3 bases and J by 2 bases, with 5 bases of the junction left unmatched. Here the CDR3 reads CASSFLAGTTYEQYV. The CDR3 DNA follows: TGTGCCAGCAGCTTCCTAGCGGGAACGACCTACGAGCAGTACGTC.

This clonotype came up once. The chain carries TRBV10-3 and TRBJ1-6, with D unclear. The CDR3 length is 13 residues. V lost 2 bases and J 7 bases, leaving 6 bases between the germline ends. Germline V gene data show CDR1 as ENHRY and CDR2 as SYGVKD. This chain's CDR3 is CAISEGSNSPLHF. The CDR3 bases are TGTGCCATCAGTGAGGGCAGCAATTCACCCCTCCACTTT.